This record concerns one TCR beta chain sequence. V lost 3 bases and J lost 8, with 13 bases in between. The germline V gene has CDR1 MGHRA and CDR2 YSYEKL. This CDR3 has 14 amino acids. The data originate from a study of blood T cell repertoires in COVID-19. Whole-study context: Samples representing acute and convalescent COVID-19 were sourced from the United States, Italy and Spain. Nucleic acid was either cDNA or gDNA, and it came from T cells, B-cell-depleted T cells, or PBMCs.

Here immunoSEQ multiplex PCR was the method, and the copy in TCRdb shows in-frame clones only, minus some. Here the sample spans 200,000 to 300,000 clones, around 90% being singletons. This receptor was obtained from a middle-aged woman who had recovered from COVID-19. Sequencing was performed on peripheral blood. This chain uses TRBV4-1 with TRBJ1-4, with D maybe TRBD1 (6 bases). The CDR3 is CASSQPGAGEKLFF. In DNA, the CDR3 is TGCGCCAGCAGCCAGCCAGGGGCAGGGGAAAAACTGTTTTTT.